Each of the 14 T cell receptor beta chains below was sequenced from the same sample in a study of T cells in Graves' hyperthyroidism and ophthalmopathy. RNA transcripts provided the source from which TCR beta CDR3 regions were amplified. Carried out on the TCR CDR3, a first-round RT-PCR used the HTBI primer set. Via MiXCR, TCRdb re-called the multiplex PCR reads, giving one row per CDR3 protein. The repertoire has hundreds of thousands of distinct CDR3 sequences, roughly 14% of them found once; the top ten carry about 22%. Sequenced sample: blood. These receptors were collected from a woman in her thirties with Graves' hyperthyroidism.

This clonotype was picked up many times. The chain is built from TRBV7-2 and TRBJ2-5, with D perhaps TRBD1 (6 bases). CDR1 SGHTA and CDR2 FQGNSA come from the germline V gene. V lost 6 bases, J lost 2 bases, and 10 bases lay in between. This CDR3 is 13 amino acids long. DNA of the CDR3: TGTGCCAGCAGTTACAGGGTACAAGAGACCCAGTACTTC. Protein product: CASSYRVQETQYF.

The chain combines TRBV25-1 with TRBJ2-2; D not certain. Between the trimmed V and J ends, which lost 8 bases and 8 bases, there was a span of 12 bases. This CDR3 contains 12 residues. Germline V gives CDR1 MGHDK, CDR2 SYGVNS. For the CDR3, the DNA is TGTGCCAGCCGCTTTGAGCAGGGGGAGCTGTTTTTT. This encodes CASRFEQGELFF.

This clonotype was recorded at least ten times. J is TRBJ2-1 and V is TRBV20-1, with 7 bases matching TRBD2. Germline V gene sequence: CDR1 DFQATT, CDR2 SNEGSKA (reference sequence). Germline trimming cut 5 bases from V and 4 bases from J; bases unmatched to any gene: 2. This CDR3 is built from 12 residues. The CDR3 DNA follows: TGCAGTGCTGGGAGGGGTTACAATGAGCAGTTCTTC. Its protein product is CSAGRGYNEQFF.

This clonotype showed up just a few times. The genes are TRBV29-1 and TRBJ1-2, with 7 bases lining up with TRBD1. With 6 bases clipped from V and 4 bases from J, the junction kept 8 bases outside the gene matches. CDR1 and CDR2 from the germline V gene are SQVTM and ANQGSEA. This CDR3 is built from 13 residues. The CDR3 nucleotides read TGCAGCGTGAGACAGGGTCCGCTCTATGGCTACACCTTC. Its protein is CSVRQGPLYGYTF.

This clonotype has ten or more counts. The chain links TRBV7-8 to TRBJ1-5; no clear D. The ends were cut back, 5 bases at V and 3 bases at J, with 14 bases in the middle. Germline V lookup: CDR1 SGHVS, CDR2 FQNEAQ. CDR3 length: 15 residues. The DNA for the CDR3 is TGTGCCAGCAGCCCGTTCGGAGGACTCAATCAGCCCCAGCATTTT. Translation: CASSPFGGLNQPQHF.

Worth noting for this clonotype: One base away lies a much larger clone, so this may be a sequencing read error. V usage is TRBV6-2 or TRBV6-3 and J usage is TRBJ2-3; D is uncertain. Matching the DNA end better, TRBJ1-5 makes the J call doubtful. The CDR3 sequence is 13 residues long. Germline CDR1 and CDR2: MNHEY and SVGEGT. The CDR3 reads CASWNDGTDTQHF. In DNA, the CDR3 is TGTGCCAGCTGGAATGACGGTACAGATACGCAGCATTTT.

This clonotype was recorded at least ten times. The gene calls are TRBV11-2 and TRBJ2-7; no definite D call. This CDR3 contains 11 residues. Germline V CDR1 and CDR2: SGHAT, FQNNGV. This chain's CDR3 is CASEQTYEQYF. The CDR3 region has the DNA TGTGCGTCGGAACAGACCTACGAGCAGTACTTC. The complete variable domain, with remaining parts taken from reference TRBV11-2 and TRBJ2-7, reads EAGVAQSPRYKIIEKRQSVAFWCNPISGHATLYWYQQILGQGPKLLIQFQNNGVVDDSQLPKDRFSAERLKGVDSTLKIQPAKLEDSAVYLCASEQTYEQYFGPGTRLTVT.

The gene calls are TRBV20-1 and TRBJ2-5; 7 bases match TRBD1. V gave up 6 bases and J gave up 1 base; unmatched junction bases: 11. The CDR3 totals 15 residues. CDR1 and CDR2 from the germline V gene are DFQATT and SNEGSKA (reference sequence). The CDR3 spells CSATRDSHTQETQYF. The CDR3 DNA reads as TGCAGTGCAACCCGGGACAGTCACACCCAAGAGACCCAGTACTTC.

Details on this clonotype: Sequence at one end of the junction differs from germline and may be a read error. This chain uses TRBV28 with TRBJ1-2, with D perhaps matching TRBD1 (5 bases). CDR1 and CDR2 from the germline V gene are MDHEN and SYDVKM. CDR3 length: 17 residues. The CDR3 here is CVSSQTYPGRDHYGYTF. CDR3 sequence (DNA): TGTGTCAGCAGCCAAACCTACCCGGGCAGGGACCACTATGGCTACACCTTC.

This clonotype was counted at least ten times. This chain connects TRBV28 to TRBJ2-1; no firm D call. CDR1 is MDHEN, CDR2 SYDVKM, per germline. V lost 2 bases, J lost 7 bases, and 15 bases lay in between. The length of the CDR3 is 15 residues. CDR3 in amino acids: CASSLVVFSTNEQFF. CDR3 nucleotides: TGTGCCAGCAGTTTAGTAGTGTTTTCGACGAATGAGCAGTTCTTC.

The chain uses TRBV6-1 and TRBJ2-7, with a tentative D call TRBD1 (6 bases). This CDR3 has 14 residues. Trimming took 6 bases from V and 5 from J, leaving 17 bases between them. CDR1 and CDR2 from the germline V gene are MNHNS and SASEGT. CDR3 in DNA: TGTGCCAGCAGGAACACAGGGCCCGTGGACGAGCAGTACTTC. As protein: CASRNTGPVDEQYF.

This clonotype was found once. The J gene is TRBJ1-4, the V gene TRBV4-1; 10 bases map to TRBD1. Germline CDR1 reads MGHRA; CDR2 reads YSYEKL. The CDR3 extends over 18 amino acids. The ends lost 4 bases at V and 4 bases at J; junction bases unmatched: 12. The CDR3 bases are TGCGCCAGCAGCCCGTCCCGGGACAGGGGAGGGAATAATGAAAAACTGTTTTTT. Amino acid sequence: CASSPSRDRGGNNEKLFF.

This clonotype showed up many times. The genes are TRBV5-6 and TRBJ1-1; no clear D. This CDR3 region has 12 residues. V was cut by 2 bases and J by 1 base, with 3 bases left in between. From germline, CDR1 is SGHDT and CDR2 YYEEEE. The CDR3 sequence: CASSFSNTEAFF. The DNA for the CDR3 is TGTGCCAGCAGCTTTTCGAACACTGAAGCTTTCTTT.

This chain joins TRBV11-2 and TRBJ2-7; possible D gene TRBD1, 7 bases. The CDR3 spans 19 residues. Trimming removed 0 bases from V and 0 bases from J, with 21 bases in between. Germline V gene lookup returns CDR1 SGHAT and CDR2 FQNNGV. CDR3 loop: CASSLDTGEAIFYSYEQYF. DNA of the CDR3: TGTGCCAGCAGCTTAGATACAGGGGAGGCCATTTTCTACTCCTACGAGCAGTACTTC.